These T cell receptor beta chains were read from a single sample in a study of Graves' ophthalmopathy and Graves' hyperthyroidism. TCRdb passed the multiplex PCR reads through MiXCR, listing each CDR3 protein once. This table holds about 590,000 distinct CDR3 sequences, approximately 35% found once. Input material: peripheral blood or thyroid tissue (not recorded which). These receptors were obtained from an adult man with Graves' hyperthyroidism. Each CDR3 is given with its conserved first and last residue. Fields, in order: D gene, J gene, clone size, CDR3 length, V gene, CDR3 DNA, CDR3 protein. The D gene is left open where the match is weak. Only part of the rows carry a size: once, few, many, or a class if the clone is expanded.

d_call: NA; j_call: TRBJ1-2; clone_size: few; cdr3_length: 11; v_call: TRBV6-2/TRBV6-3; cdr3_nt: TGTGCCACCGGGACGAACTATGGCTACACCTTC; cdr3_aa: CATGTNYGYTF
d_call: TRBD2; j_call: TRBJ2-5; clone_size: NA; cdr3_length: 17; v_call: TRBV28; cdr3_nt: TGTGCCAGCAGTTTATGGCTAGCGGGGGACTTCCAAGAGACCCAGTACTTC; cdr3_aa: CASSLWLAGDFQETQYF
d_call: TRBD2; j_call: TRBJ2-1; clone_size: NA; cdr3_length: 17; v_call: TRBV29-1; cdr3_nt: TGCAGCGTTGAAGATCGGCCTAGCGGGAGGGCCCACAATGAGCAGTTCTTC; cdr3_aa: CSVEDRPSGRAHNEQFF
d_call: TRBD1; j_call: TRBJ2-7; clone_size: many; cdr3_length: 14; v_call: TRBV3-1; cdr3_nt: TGTGCCAGCAGCCCATCGGGACAGCGCTACGAGCAGTACTTC; cdr3_aa: CASSPSGQRYEQYF
d_call: NA; j_call: TRBJ1-2; clone_size: few; cdr3_length: 13; v_call: TRBV28; cdr3_nt: TGTGCCAGCAGCCCGGGGACCGCTATTGGCTACACCTTC; cdr3_aa: CASSPGTAIGYTF
d_call: NA; j_call: TRBJ2-1; clone_size: NA; cdr3_length: 13; v_call: TRBV7-9; cdr3_nt: TGTGCCAGCAGCCTCCCCTCCTACAATGAGCAGTTCTTC; cdr3_aa: CASSLPSYNEQFF
d_call: NA; j_call: TRBJ2-5; clone_size: NA; cdr3_length: 15; v_call: TRBV24-1; cdr3_nt: TGTGCCACCAGTGATGGAACAGTCGACAAAGAGACCCAGTACTTC; cdr3_aa: CATSDGTVDKETQYF
d_call: TRBD2; j_call: TRBJ2-7; clone_size: many; cdr3_length: 14; v_call: TRBV12-3/TRBV12-4; cdr3_nt: TGTGCCAGCAGTTCTAGCGGGAGAAACTACGAGCAGTACTTC; cdr3_aa: CASSSSGRNYEQYF
d_call: NA; j_call: TRBJ1-6; clone_size: few; cdr3_length: 13; v_call: TRBV6-6; cdr3_nt: TGTGCCAGCAGTTTAGCAGATAATTCACCCCTCCACTTT; cdr3_aa: CASSLADNSPLHF
d_call: NA; j_call: TRBJ1-5; clone_size: NA; cdr3_length: 13; v_call: TRBV12-3/TRBV12-4; cdr3_nt: TGTGCCAGCAGTCCAGGGCCCGTTCGGCCCCAGCATTTT; cdr3_aa: CASSPGPVRPQHF
d_call: NA; j_call: TRBJ1-4; clone_size: NA; cdr3_length: 11; v_call: TRBV28; cdr3_nt: TGTGCCAGCAGCCGTCGTGAAAAACTGTTTTTT; cdr3_aa: CASSRREKLFF
d_call: TRBD1; j_call: TRBJ2-5; clone_size: NA; cdr3_length: 19; v_call: TRBV7-9; cdr3_nt: TGTGCCAGCAGCCGCAAAGCCGGGACAGGGGCCCTAGCTAAAGAGACCCAGTACTTC; cdr3_aa: CASSRKAGTGALAKETQYF
d_call: TRBD1; j_call: TRBJ1-1; clone_size: many; cdr3_length: 14; v_call: TRBV20-1; cdr3_nt: TGCAGTGCTAGGGACAGGGAAAGGGGGCCTGAAGCTTTCTTT; cdr3_aa: CSARDRERGPEAFF
d_call: TRBD2; j_call: TRBJ2-5; clone_size: many; cdr3_length: 15; v_call: TRBV6-1; cdr3_nt: TGTGCCAGCAGCACTAGCGGGAGGCTCCAAGAGACCCAGTACTTC; cdr3_aa: CASSTSGRLQETQYF
d_call: NA; j_call: TRBJ1-6; clone_size: NA; cdr3_length: 16; v_call: TRBV6-4; cdr3_nt: TGTGCCAGCAGTGACTCGACGGGCGCAGGCTCGTCACCCCTCCACTTT; cdr3_aa: CASSDSTGAGSSPLHF
d_call: NA; j_call: TRBJ2-7; clone_size: many; cdr3_length: 15; v_call: TRBV9; cdr3_nt: TGTGCCAGCAGCGTAGGCGTCGCACGGGCCTACGAGCAGTACTTC; cdr3_aa: CASSVGVARAYEQYF
d_call: NA; j_call: TRBJ1-2; clone_size: few; cdr3_length: 17; v_call: TRBV6-6; cdr3_nt: TGTGCCAGCAGTTTTGGAGACTCCTCCAAATATAACTATGGCTACACCTTC; cdr3_aa: CASSFGDSSKYNYGYTF
d_call: NA; j_call: TRBJ2-7; clone_size: many; cdr3_length: 14; v_call: TRBV5-1; cdr3_nt: TGCGCCAGCAGCTTTGGTCTGGGAACATACGAGCAGTACTTC; cdr3_aa: CASSFGLGTYEQYF
d_call: NA; j_call: TRBJ1-5; clone_size: many; cdr3_length: 14; v_call: TRBV19; cdr3_nt: TGTGCCAGTAGTACCTTCCGGGCCGGTCAGCCCCAGCATTTT; cdr3_aa: CASSTFRAGQPQHF
d_call: TRBD1; j_call: TRBJ2-2; clone_size: NA; cdr3_length: 18; v_call: TRBV29-1; cdr3_nt: TGCAGCGTTGAGACCTACCGACAGGGAAGGATAGGTGCCGGGGAGCTGTTTTTT; cdr3_aa: CSVETYRQGRIGAGELFF
d_call: NA; j_call: TRBJ1-2; clone_size: few; cdr3_length: 16; v_call: TRBV27; cdr3_nt: TGTGCCAGCAGTTTATACTCGACAGGAGACAACTATGGCTACACCTTC; cdr3_aa: CASSLYSTGDNYGYTF
d_call: NA; j_call: TRBJ1-5; clone_size: NA; cdr3_length: 16; v_call: TRBV7-2; cdr3_nt: TGTGCCAGCAGCTTTTATCAAATCGATAGCAATCAGCCCCAGCATTTT; cdr3_aa: CASSFYQIDSNQPQHF
d_call: NA; j_call: TRBJ2-3; clone_size: many; cdr3_length: 10; v_call: TRBV29-1; cdr3_nt: TGCAGCGTTATATCGGATACGCAGTATTTT; cdr3_aa: CSVISDTQYF
d_call: TRBD1; j_call: TRBJ1-2; clone_size: NA; cdr3_length: 14; v_call: TRBV5-1; cdr3_nt: TGCGCCAGCAGCTCCGGGACAGCGACCTATGGCTACACCTTC; cdr3_aa: CASSSGTATYGYTF
d_call: TRBD1; j_call: TRBJ1-2; clone_size: many; cdr3_length: 14; v_call: TRBV5-5; cdr3_nt: TGTGCCAGCAGCCCCGAGGACAGGGTTACGGGCTACACCTTC; cdr3_aa: CASSPEDRVTGYTF
d_call: NA; j_call: TRBJ2-5; clone_size: few; cdr3_length: 14; v_call: TRBV5-1; cdr3_nt: TGCGCCAGCAGCTTTTATAGGGTGTCGGAGACCCAGTACTTC; cdr3_aa: CASSFYRVSETQYF